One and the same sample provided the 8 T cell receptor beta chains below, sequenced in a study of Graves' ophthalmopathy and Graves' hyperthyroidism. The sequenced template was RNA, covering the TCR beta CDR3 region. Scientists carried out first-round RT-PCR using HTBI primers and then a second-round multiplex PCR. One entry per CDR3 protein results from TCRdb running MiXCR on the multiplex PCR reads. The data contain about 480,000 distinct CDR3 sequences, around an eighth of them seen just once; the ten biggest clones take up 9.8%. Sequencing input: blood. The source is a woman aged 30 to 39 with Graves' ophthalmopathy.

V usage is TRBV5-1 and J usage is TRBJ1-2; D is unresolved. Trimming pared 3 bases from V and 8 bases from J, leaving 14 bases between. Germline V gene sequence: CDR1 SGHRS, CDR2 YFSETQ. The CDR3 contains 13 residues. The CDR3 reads CASSSMEAFGYTF. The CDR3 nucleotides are TGCGCCAGCAGCTCGATGGAGGCTTTCGGCTACACCTTC.

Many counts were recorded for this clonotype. The CDR3 protein is CASSGTLTEAFF. The CDR3 DNA is TGCGCCAGCAGTGGGACGTTGACTGAAGCTTTCTTT. The chain has TRBV5-1 and TRBJ1-1; D might be TRBD1 (5 bases). Germline CDR1 reads SGHRS; CDR2 reads YFSETQ. V lost 5 bases to trimming and J lost 5 bases, with 10 bases between them. This CDR3 is built from 12 residues. Full variable domain (outside the CDR3, taken from reference TRBV5-1 and TRBJ1-1): KAGVTQTPRYLIKTRGQQVTLSCSPISGHRSVSWYQQTPGQGLQFLFEYFSETQRNKGNFPGRFSGRQFSNSRSEMNVSTLELGDSALYLCASSGTLTEAFFGQGTRLTVV.

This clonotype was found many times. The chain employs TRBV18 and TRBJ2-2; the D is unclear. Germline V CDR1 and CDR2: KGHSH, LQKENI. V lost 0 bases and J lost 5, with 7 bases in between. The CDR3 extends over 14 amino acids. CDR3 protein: CASSPPVRTGELFF. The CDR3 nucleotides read TGTGCCAGCTCACCACCAGTCAGAACCGGGGAGCTGTTTTTT.

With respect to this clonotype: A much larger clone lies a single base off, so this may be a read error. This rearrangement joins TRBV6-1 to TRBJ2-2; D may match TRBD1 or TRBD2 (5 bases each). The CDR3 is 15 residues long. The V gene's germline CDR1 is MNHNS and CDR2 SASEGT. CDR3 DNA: TGTGCCAGCAGCTTTGTGGGGCGCCGAACCGGGGAGCTGTTGTTT. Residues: CASSFVGRRTGELLF.

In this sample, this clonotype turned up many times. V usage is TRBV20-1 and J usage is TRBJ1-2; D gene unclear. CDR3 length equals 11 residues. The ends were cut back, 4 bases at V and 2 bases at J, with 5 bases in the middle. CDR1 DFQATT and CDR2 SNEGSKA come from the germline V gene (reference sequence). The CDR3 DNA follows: TGCAGTGCTAAGTCGAACTATGGCTACACCTTC. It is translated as CSAKSNYGYTF.

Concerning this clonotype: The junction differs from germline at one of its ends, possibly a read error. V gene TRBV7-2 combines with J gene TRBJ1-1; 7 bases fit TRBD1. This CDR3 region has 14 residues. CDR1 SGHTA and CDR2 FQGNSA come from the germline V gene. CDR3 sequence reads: CASSPDRVNTEACF. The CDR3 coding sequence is TGTGCCAGCAGCCCCGACAGGGTGAACACTGAAGCTTGCTTT. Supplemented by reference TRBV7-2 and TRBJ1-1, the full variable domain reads GAGVSQSPSNKVTEKGKDVELRCDPISGHTALYWYRQSLGQGLEFLIYFQGNSAPDKSGLPSDRFSAERTGGSVSTLTIQRTQQEDSAVYLCASSPDRVNTEACFGQGTRLTVV.

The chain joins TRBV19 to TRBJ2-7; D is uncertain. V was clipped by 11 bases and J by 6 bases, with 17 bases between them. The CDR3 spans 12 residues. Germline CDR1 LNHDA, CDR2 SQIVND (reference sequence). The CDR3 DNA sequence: TGTGCCTGGAACTCCCGAGGACCCGAGCAGTACTTC. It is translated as CAWNSRGPEQYF.

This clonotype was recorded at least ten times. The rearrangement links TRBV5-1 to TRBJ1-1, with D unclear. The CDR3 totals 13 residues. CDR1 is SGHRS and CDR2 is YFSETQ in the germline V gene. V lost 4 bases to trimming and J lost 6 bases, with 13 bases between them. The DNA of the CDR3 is TGCGCCAGCAGCCTAACGACGGTCGCTGAAGCTTTCTTT. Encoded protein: CASSLTTVAEAFF. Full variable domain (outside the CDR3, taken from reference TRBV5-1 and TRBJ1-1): KAGVTQTPRYLIKTRGQQVTLSCSPISGHRSVSWYQQTPGQGLQFLFEYFSETQRNKGNFPGRFSGRQFSNSRSEMNVSTLELGDSALYLCASSLTTVAEAFFGQGTRLTVV.